These 30 T cell receptor beta chains originate from one sample sequenced in a study of T cell responses to AZD1222 COVID-19 vaccine. This table comes from immunoSEQ multiplex PCR, and its TCRdb copy is limited to in-frame clones, with some not included. The profile shows about 160,000 clones, just over 90% of them singletons. The sample in question was peripheral blood, obtained on day 0 of MenACWY control vaccination. These TCRs come from an adult in good health.

The chain uses TRBV9 and TRBJ1-3; D unclear. V was cut by 4 bases and J by 0 bases, with 8 bases left in between. Germline V gene data show CDR1 as SGDLS and CDR2 as YYNGEE. This CDR3 has 14 residues. The CDR3 loop is CASSPTFSGNTIYF. As DNA, the CDR3 is TGTGCCAGCAGCCCTACCTTCTCTGGAAACACCATATATTTT.

The V gene is TRBV7-2, the J gene TRBJ2-7; 10 bases map to TRBD2. The V gene's germline CDR1 is SGHTA and CDR2 FQGNSA. This CDR3 contains 16 residues. V lost 4 bases and J lost 2; bases outside the gene matches: 8. The CDR3 loop is CASSSRTSGGTYEQYF. In DNA, the CDR3 is TGTGCCAGCAGCTCCCGGACTAGCGGAGGGACCTACGAGCAGTACTTC.

The V gene is TRBV7-2, the J gene TRBJ1-5; D remains unclear. CDR1 SGHTA and CDR2 FQGNSA come from the germline V gene. The V and J ends lost 5 bases and 2 bases respectively, with 13 bases between them. The CDR3 is 15 amino acids. CDR3 in amino acids: CASSPFGAGNQPQHF. The CDR3 DNA reads TGTGCCAGCAGCCCATTCGGAGCGGGCAATCAGCCCCAGCATTTT.

The chain carries TRBV19 and TRBJ2-1, with 10 bases identical to TRBD2. The V segment lost 2 bases and the J segment 0 bases; nucleotides outside the gene matches: 7. The CDR3 extends over 18 amino acids. Germline CDR1 LNHDA, CDR2 SQIVND (reference sequence). CDR3 nucleotide sequence: TGTGCCAGTAGTATACGGCTAGCGGGAGTGAGCTCCTACAATGAGCAGTTCTTC. This translates into CASSIRLAGVSSYNEQFF.

This chain connects TRBV7-3 to TRBJ2-2, with 8 bases that match TRBD1. V lost 2 bases, J lost 6 bases, and 5 bases stayed unmatched. The CDR3 sequence is 15 residues long. Looked up from germline, CDR1 is SGHTA and CDR2 is FQGTGA. CDR3 nucleotides: TGTGCCAGCAGCTTACAGGGGGCGCGGGCCGGGGAGCTGTTTTTT. This encodes CASSLQGARAGELFF.

The J gene is TRBJ1-6, the V gene TRBV28, with D unclear. This CDR3 has 17 amino acids. Germline V CDR1 and CDR2: MDHEN, SYDVKM. V shed 4 bases and J shed 0 bases, with 13 bases lying between them. CDR3 in DNA: TGTGCCAGCAGTTCCCAGACCGTCAGCTCCTATAATTCACCCCTCCACTTT. This codes for CASSSQTVSSYNSPLHF.

This chain joins TRBV6-6 and TRBJ2-7; D is unclear. Trimming stripped 4 bases from V and 5 bases from J, with 12 bases between. The germline CDR1 and CDR2 sequences are MNHNY and SVGAGI (reference sequence). The CDR3 is made up of 13 amino acids. The CDR3 DNA reads as TGTGCCAGCAGTTTCCTGGCCGGGCACGAGCAGTACTTC. Translating it yields CASSFLAGHEQYF.

The rearrangement links TRBV28 to TRBJ1-5, with TRBD1 identical over 8 bases. The CDR3 runs to 15 residues. Unmatched junction bases numbered 8, after V lost 3 bases and J lost 7 bases. From germline, CDR1 is MDHEN and CDR2 SYDVKM. CDR3 DNA: TGTGCCAGCAGTTTTACCAGGGGGCAATGGCAGCCCCAGCATTTT. Protein product: CASSFTRGQWQPQHF.

This chain joins TRBV6-5 and TRBJ2-1, with D perhaps matching TRBD2 (6 bases). The CDR3 runs 16 residues. Trimming pared 2 bases from V and 8 bases from J, leaving 19 bases between. Germline V gene sequence: CDR1 MNHEY, CDR2 SVGAGI. The CDR3 loop reads CASSYQTSSGFDEQFF. DNA of the CDR3: TGTGCCAGCAGTTACCAGACTAGTTCAGGTTTCGATGAGCAGTTCTTC.

The V and J genes are TRBV7-6 and TRBJ2-2; 8 nucleotides agree with TRBD1. V trimming: 5 bases; J trimming: 0 bases; junction bases outside the gene matches: 5. CDR3 length equals 16 residues. Germline V lookup: CDR1 SGHVS, CDR2 FNYEAQ. The CDR3 DNA sequence: TGTGCCAGCAGCCGTCTGGACAGGGCGAACACCGGGGAGCTGTTTTTT. As protein: CASSRLDRANTGELFF.

The genes are TRBV7-8 and TRBJ1-6, with D tentatively TRBD1 (6 bases). V was cut by 1 base and J by 7 bases, with 20 bases left in between. Germline-derived CDR1 and CDR2 are SGHVS and FQNEAQ. The CDR3 is made up of 18 amino acids. CDR3 sequence: CASSLVALGGAGNSPLHF. The CDR3 bases are TGTGCCAGCAGCTTAGTCGCCCTAGGGGGGGCGGGAAATTCACCCCTCCACTTT.

V is TRBV9 and J is TRBJ1-2; D perhaps matches TRBD1 (6 bases). The V gene's germline CDR1 is SGDLS and CDR2 YYNGEE. CDR3 length: 14 residues. Trimming removed 4 bases at V and 7 bases at J, with 17 bases between. The CDR3 DNA follows: TGTGCCAGCAGCCCGACAGGTCTTGGCAGTGGCTACACCTTC. As protein: CASSPTGLGSGYTF.

The rearrangement joins TRBV19 to TRBJ2-5, with 8 bases aligning to TRBD2. The V and J ends lost 3 bases and 1 base, in that order; junction bases with no gene match: 7. The CDR3 totals 16 residues. The germline gives CDR1 LNHDA, CDR2 SQIVND (reference sequence). CDR3 sequence reads: CASSMLGSGGQETQYF. The CDR3 DNA is TGTGCCAGTAGTATGCTGGGGAGCGGGGGCCAAGAGACCCAGTACTTC.

The chain uses TRBV27 and TRBJ2-2, with 10 bases aligning to TRBD1. This CDR3 has 15 amino acids. The germline V gene has CDR1 MNHEY and CDR2 SMNVEV (reference sequence). V was pared by 5 bases and J by 4 bases, with 4 bases of the junction left unmatched. CDR3 coding DNA: TGTGCCAGCAGTCCCGGGACAGGGGTCACCGGGGAGCTGTTTTTT. Amino acids: CASSPGTGVTGELFF.

The chain employs TRBV6-5 and TRBJ1-5; possibly TRBD1 for D (6 bases). This CDR3 has 14 amino acids. The V gene's germline CDR1 is MNHEY and CDR2 SVGAGI. V lost 6 bases and J 7 bases, leaving 16 bases between the germline ends. CDR3 in amino acids: CASRPHRENQPQHF. CDR3 DNA sequence: TGTGCCAGCAGGCCACACAGGGAGAACCAGCCCCAGCATTTT.

V is TRBV4-1 and J is TRBJ2-2, with TRBD2 as a possible D gene (6 bases). Trimming removed 5 bases from V and 5 bases from J, with 12 bases in between. The germline CDR1 and CDR2 sequences are MGHRA and YSYEKL. The CDR3 length is 14 residues. CDR3 sequence (DNA): TGCGCCAGCAGCTCCCTGGGGGGTACCGGGGAGCTGTTTTTT. It is translated as CASSSLGGTGELFF.

V usage is TRBV11-2 and J usage is TRBJ2-3; D may be TRBD2 (6 bases). Germline V gene lookup returns CDR1 SGHAT and CDR2 FQNNGV. Trimming pared 5 bases from V and 8 bases from J, leaving 20 bases between. The CDR3 spans 15 residues. The CDR3 DNA sequence: TGTGCCAGCAGCCCGCGGGAAGCGGGTCGGGGTACGCAGTATTTT. Translation: CASSPREAGRGTQYF.

The V and J genes are TRBV28 and TRBJ1-1; D unresolved. CDR3 length: 12 residues. Looked up from germline, CDR1 is MDHEN and CDR2 is SYDVKM. V shed 3 bases and J shed 2 bases, with 4 bases lying between them. CDR3 nucleotide sequence: TGTGCCAGCAGTTTGGCTAACACTGAAGCTTTCTTT. This sequence encodes CASSLANTEAFF. Combining the CDR3 with reference TRBV28 and TRBJ1-1 gives the whole variable domain DVKVTQSSRYLVKRTGEKVFLECVQDMDHENMFWYRQDPGLGLRLIYFSYDVKMKEKGDIPEGYSVSREKKERFSLILESASTNQTSMYLCASSLANTEAFFGQGTRLTVV.

V is TRBV30 and J is TRBJ1-2; D is unresolved. This CDR3 is built from 13 residues. The germline V gene encodes CDR1 GTSNPN and CDR2 SVGIG (reference sequence). Trimming took off 3 bases at V and 5 bases at J, with 13 bases between the two ends. The CDR3 spells CAWRPDVSYGYTF. For the CDR3, the DNA is TGTGCCTGGAGGCCGGACGTCTCATATGGCTACACCTTC. The whole variable domain, filled in from reference TRBV30 and TRBJ1-2, reads SQTIHQWPATLVQPVGSPLSLECTVEGTSNPNLYWYRQAAGRGLQLLFYSVGIGQISSEVPQNLSASRPQDRQFILSSKKLLLSDSGFYLCAWRPDVSYGYTFGSGTRLTVV.

This chain links TRBV7-3 with TRBJ1-1, with 8 bases fitting TRBD1. Germline-derived CDR1 and CDR2 are SGHTA and FQGTGA. The CDR3 runs to 15 residues. V shed 4 bases, J shed 3 bases, and the junction held 7 bases outside the gene matches. CDR3 nucleotides: TGTGCCAGCAGCTCGACAGGGGCCCGGGACACTGAAGCTTTCTTT. It encodes CASSSTGARDTEAFF.

The CDR3 region has the DNA TGTGCCAGCGGCGGACAGGGAGGAAATGGCTACACCTTC. Its protein product is CASGGQGGNGYTF. The V and J genes are TRBV27 and TRBJ1-2; 8 bases are a match to TRBD1. Germline assignment: CDR1 MNHEY and CDR2 SMNVEV (reference sequence). The V and J ends lost 8 bases and 6 bases, in that order; junction bases with no gene match: 8. CDR3 length equals 13 residues.

The genes are TRBV30 and TRBJ1-1; a possible D gene is TRBD1 (5 bases). CDR3 size: 14 residues. Germline lookup yields CDR1 GTSNPN and CDR2 SVGIG (reference sequence). V was trimmed by 4 bases and J by 0 bases, leaving 12 bases between them. CDR3 sequence: CAWNQGDLNTEAFF. CDR3 DNA sequence: TGTGCCTGGAACCAAGGGGATTTGAACACTGAAGCTTTCTTT.

The chain combines TRBV6-5 with TRBJ1-1; D possibly corresponds to TRBD1 (5 bases). Germline CDR1 reads MNHEY; CDR2 reads SVGAGI. V dropped 1 base and J dropped 3 bases, with 12 bases sitting between them. This CDR3 is 15 amino acids long. CDR3 sequence: CASSYWAGGDTEAFF. CDR3 nucleotides: TGTGCCAGCAGTTACTGGGCCGGAGGGGACACTGAAGCTTTCTTT.

The CDR3: CASSLARGRIDEQFF. In nucleotides, the CDR3 is TGCGCCAGCAGCTTGGCTCGAGGCCGTATCGATGAGCAGTTCTTC. The rearrangement links TRBV5-1 to TRBJ2-1; D is unclear. Trimming shortened V by 0 bases and J by 8 bases, and 15 bases separated the two germline ends. Germline V gene lookup returns CDR1 SGHRS and CDR2 YFSETQ. CDR3 length: 15 residues.

The V gene is TRBV23-1, the J gene TRBJ2-1, with D unclear. TRBV23-1 is designated an ORF whose function remains uncertain. The CDR3 extends over 14 amino acids. V lost 7 bases and J lost 3, with 13 bases in between. CDR3 bases: TGCGCCAGCAAGGGCAGCCAAATCTACAATGAGCAGTTCTTC. Residues: CASKGSQIYNEQFF.

The chain has TRBV28 and TRBJ1-5, with a tentative D call TRBD1 (5 bases). CDR3 length: 16 residues. Germline CDR1 reads MDHEN; CDR2 reads SYDVKM. The V and J ends lost 8 bases and 1 base respectively, with 18 bases between them. The CDR3 loop reads CASLNRRDGSNQPQHF. CDR3 coding DNA: TGTGCCAGCCTCAATCGTCGGGACGGGAGCAATCAGCCCCAGCATTTT.

V is TRBV2 and J is TRBJ2-1; 7 bases align to TRBD1. The junction had 13 bases not matched to a gene; V was cut back by 9 bases and J by 5 bases. CDR3 length: 15 amino acids. Germline V CDR1 and CDR2: SNHLY, FYNNEI. The chain's CDR3 is CASMPGQAYHNEQFF. The CDR3, as DNA: TGTGCCAGTATGCCTGGACAGGCATACCACAATGAGCAGTTCTTC.

The rearrangement uses TRBV10-2 and TRBJ1-1; D uncertain. The CDR3 extends over 12 amino acids. V gave up 2 bases and J gave up 8 bases, with 9 bases separating them. Germline values: CDR1 WSHSY, CDR2 SAAADI. The chain's CDR3 is CASSEREGEAFF. The CDR3 DNA sequence: TGCGCCAGCAGTGAGAGAGAAGGGGAAGCTTTCTTT.

The chain recombines TRBV29-1 with TRBJ1-5; no clear D gene. V lost 5 bases and J 1 base, leaving 9 bases between the germline ends. CDR1 is SQVTM and CDR2 is ANQGSEA in the germline V gene. This CDR3 contains 13 residues. CDR3 in amino acids: CSVLAGSNQPQHF. The CDR3 DNA is TGCAGCGTTTTAGCTGGAAGCAATCAGCCCCAGCATTTT.

CDR3 sequence: CASSPSPSGSSNEQFF. DNA for the CDR3: TGTGCCAGCAGCCCCAGCCCTAGCGGGAGCTCCAATGAGCAGTTCTTC. This chain uses TRBV6-2 or TRBV6-3 with TRBJ2-1; 10 bases line up with TRBD2. CDR3 length equals 16 residues. Germline V gives CDR1 MNHEY, CDR2 SVGEGT. Germline trimming cut 6 bases from V and 6 bases from J; bases unmatched to any gene: 11.